The present T cell receptor beta chain was sequenced within a study of CD8+CD57+ T cells in acquired aplastic anemia. Looking at the study overall: Sorted CD4+ and CD8+ cells gave an average of approximately 3 ug of DNA. General study points: A set of more than 25 CD8+ CDR3 sequences was shared between patients and controls, and these sequences appeared highly expressed in patients. Between the patient and control groups, CD8+ Simpson's diversity did not differ significantly.

A remark on this clonotype: Its antigen is unidentified.

Germline CDR1 reads SGHTA; CDR2 reads FQGTGA. This CDR3 region has 15 residues. V was trimmed by 6 bases and J by 7 bases, leaving 21 bases between them. Using genomic DNA as the template, TCR beta VDJ and CDR3 profiling was carried out. TCRdb passed the reads through MiXCR, listing each CDR3 protein once. The sample contains a few hundred thousand distinct CDR3 sequences, under 65% of which appear only once. The TCR sequence derives from a human donor in good health. The specimen sequenced was sorted CD4+, CD8+, or CD8+CD57+ T cells (not recorded which) from PBMCs. V usage is TRBV7-3 and J usage is TRBJ2-5, with D possibly matching TRBD2 (6 bases). CDR3 bases: TGTGCCAGCAGTCGTTATCCCGGCGGGGAGGTGACCCAGTACTTC. Protein: CASSRYPGGEVTQYF.